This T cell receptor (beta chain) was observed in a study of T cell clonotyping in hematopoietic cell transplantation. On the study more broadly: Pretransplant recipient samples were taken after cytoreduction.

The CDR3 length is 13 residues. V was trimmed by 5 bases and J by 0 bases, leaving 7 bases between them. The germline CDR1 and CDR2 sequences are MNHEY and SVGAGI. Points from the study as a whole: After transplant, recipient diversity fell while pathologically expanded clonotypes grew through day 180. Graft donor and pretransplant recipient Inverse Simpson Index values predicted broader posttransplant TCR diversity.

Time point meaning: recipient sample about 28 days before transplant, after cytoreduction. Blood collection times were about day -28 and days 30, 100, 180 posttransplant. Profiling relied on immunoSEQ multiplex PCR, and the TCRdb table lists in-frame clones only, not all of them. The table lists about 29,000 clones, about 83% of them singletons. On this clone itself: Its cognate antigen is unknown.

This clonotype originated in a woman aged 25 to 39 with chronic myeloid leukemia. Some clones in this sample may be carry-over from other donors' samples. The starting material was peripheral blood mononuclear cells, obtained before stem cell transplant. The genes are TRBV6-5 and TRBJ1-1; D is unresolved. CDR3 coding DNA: TGTGCCAGCAGTGAGGTCTTGAACACTGAAGCTTTCTTT. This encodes CASSEVLNTEAFF.